This TCR beta chain stems from a study of blood T cell repertoires in COVID-19 (TCRdb year 2020). In terms of the full investigation: The collaborator samples originated in the United States, Italy and Spain and spanned the acute and convalescent phases of COVID-19. The prospective study material was composed of cDNA or gDNA derived from T cells, B-cell-depleted T cells, or PBMCs. Deeply sampled blood TCRbeta repertoires from subjects exposed to, actively infected with, or recovered from COVID-19 were included in the dataset. A freely available public database, intended as a resource for researchers studying the immune response to SARS-CoV-2, is where the repertoires were released. The samples were drawn from two sources: the first 160 participants of the ongoing ImmuneRACE study, and 1,000 to 1,500 subjects contributed by 6 global collaborators. Nearly every sample came with metadata listing a de-identified subject ID, COVID-19 status, age in years and sex. Where available, HLA class I and class II types were obtained from metadata supplied by the sample provider rather than from assay-based typing. What the work shows at the level of the full study, not this receptor alone: The quantity of clinical and demographic metadata differed by source and by participant and was supplied without curation.

V sheds 7 bases and J sheds 1 base, leaving 16 bases between their ends. The CDR3 starts with the cysteine, ends with the phenylalanine, and has 14 residues. CDR3 DNA is the only sequence kept; it has 42 bases, read in frame from the first base. According to the germline V gene, CDR1 reads SQVTM and CDR2 reads ANQGSEA. Collaborating institutions collected whole blood in K2EDTA tubes following their own protocols. For TCRbeta analysis, collaborator samples were shipped as frozen whole blood, as isolated PBMCs, or as DNA extracted from either sample type. For this clone: Its antigen specificity is not known. No base-level quality is on record; no much larger clone is a single base apart.

TCRbeta CDR3 regions were amplified from genomic DNA using the immunoSEQ Assay, a bias-controlled multiplex PCR. Per the source publication's procedure: The number of nucleated cells in each sample was estimated by amplification of reference gene primers within the assay. To quantify the absolute abundance of each unique TCRbeta CDR3 rearrangement, sequence reads were collapsed and filtered. For each sample, productive Simpson clonality was calculated as the square root of Simpson's diversity index across productive rearrangements. TCRdb obtained this table from immuneACCESS and retained in-frame rearrangements with V and J assigned. These tables miss some clones; where compared with another copy, unresolved V genes account for less than half of the shortfall, and the remainder is unexplained. V, J and clone size derive from that table, while D and trimming were established from the DNA sequence. The sample table records 35,000 or so clones; 81% of these occur just once. The ten largest clones capture less than 50% of the sample.

The source material was peripheral blood. The TCR comes from a human donor in a cohort sampled during active or convalescent COVID-19. The donor label of this sample is uncertain. Recombination connected TRBV29-1 to TRBJ2-5, and possibly TRBD2, on 5 matching bases. The CDR3 protein sequence reads: CSGIPQRFQETQYF. Here is the DNA: TGCAGCGGCATACCGCAGCGGTTCCAAGAGACCCAGTACTTC.